This section outlines one T cell receptor (beta chain) sequence together with its context. In the source study's methods: Amplified reference gene primers provided the basis for estimating nucleated cell counts. Generated by immunoSEQ multiplex PCR, the TCRdb table keeps only in-frame clones and is missing some. V and J calls and clone size are copied from that table; D and trimming were computed from the DNA. The sample shows approximately 500,000 clones, around nine tenths of them seen only once. Seattle patients were enrolled while actively infected and followed longitudinally. The data were taken from a study of blood T cell repertoires in COVID-19. Study-level information: Samples of COVID-19 (acute and convalescent) were obtained from the United States, Italy and Spain. Nucleic acid was either cDNA or gDNA, and it came from T cells, B-cell-depleted T cells, or PBMCs.

Germline lookup yields CDR1 GTSNPN and CDR2 SVGIG (reference sequence). The CDR3 is 14 amino acids. V lost 3 bases and J 6 bases, leaving 15 bases between the germline ends. This chain uses TRBV30 with TRBJ2-4; the D gene is possibly TRBD1 (5 bases). This clonotype was obtained from a woman aged 50 to 60 with COVID-19, enrolled during active disease. The sample was peripheral blood. The CDR3 coding sequence is TGTGCCTGGAGCCGCGGAAGGGGTTCAAACATTCAGTACTTC. It encodes CAWSRGRGSNIQYF.